A single sample gave rise to the 31 T cell receptor beta chains below, sequenced in a study of control samples from healthy donors and cancer patients. Clones were sequenced by immunoSEQ multiplex PCR, and TCRdb holds only the in-frame ones, with some missing. The sample has 60,000 or so clones; about 96% are singletons. The sequenced sample consisted of blood. The receptors come from a woman between 18 and 29 years old in good health.

This clone appeared a few times. The chain is built from TRBV10-3 and TRBJ1-6; a weak D match, TRBD1 (5 bases). The CDR3 length is 15 residues. CDR1 ENHRY and CDR2 SYGVKD come from the germline V gene. V gave up 8 bases and J gave up 7 bases, with 18 bases separating them. The CDR3 loop is CAISISGTENSPLHF. CDR3 DNA: TGTGCCATCTCTATATCCGGGACGGAGAATTCACCCCTCCACTTT.

The chain has TRBV6-5 and TRBJ2-7, with 7 bases matching TRBD1. Germline V gene lookup returns CDR1 MNHEY and CDR2 SVGAGI. The CDR3 extends over 14 amino acids. The V and J ends lost 8 bases and 2 bases, in that order; junction bases with no gene match: 9. The CDR3 here is CASSPYRGTYEQYF. CDR3 bases: TGTGCCAGCTCCCCCTACAGGGGAACCTACGAGCAGTACTTC.

The V and J genes are TRBV19 and TRBJ1-2; D gene unclear. The CDR3 contains 12 residues. The germline V and J ends were trimmed by 7 bases and 5 bases, with 11 bases remaining between them. Germline V gene sequence: CDR1 LNHDA, CDR2 SQIVND (reference sequence). CDR3 in amino acids: CASTPGSYGYTF. The CDR3 DNA follows: TGTGCCAGTACCCCCGGATCGTATGGCTACACCTTC.

In this sample, this clone turned up once. The chain carries TRBV5-1 and TRBJ2-1, with D possibly being TRBD2 (6 bases). Germline lookup yields CDR1 SGHRS and CDR2 YFSETQ. This CDR3 region has 12 residues. The V end lost 4 bases, the J end lost 6 bases, and 8 bases lay between the germline ends. CDR3 residues: CASSLTSNEQFF. DNA for the CDR3: TGCGCCAGCAGCCTGACTAGCAATGAGCAGTTCTTC.

This chain connects TRBV6-5 to TRBJ2-3; TRBD2 matches at 10 bases. The CDR3 covers 14 residues. Per the germline V gene, CDR1 is MNHEY and CDR2 is SVGAGI. The trim removed 4 bases at V and 5 bases at J, leaving 3 bases unmatched. The CDR3 nucleotides read TGTGCCAGCAGTTTCCGACTAGCGGGAGATACGCAGTATTTT. Translated, it gives CASSFRLAGDTQYF.

The chain combines TRBV7-2 with TRBJ2-7; D remains ambiguous. CDR1 SGHTA and CDR2 FQGNSA come from the germline V gene. CDR3 length: 12 amino acids. The V and J ends lost 4 bases and 4 bases respectively, with 8 bases between them. The CDR3 DNA reads TGTGCCAGCAGCTCCCTTTGGTACGAGCAGTACTTC. It yields the protein CASSSLWYEQYF. The full variable domain, in which reference TRBV7-2 and TRBJ2-7 provide the parts outside the CDR3, is GAGVSQSPSNKVTEKGKDVELRCDPISGHTALYWYRQSLGQGLEFLIYFQGNSAPDKSGLPSDRFSAERTGGSVSTLTIQRTQQEDSAVYLCASSSLWYEQYFGPGTRLTVT.

The chain links TRBV5-8 to TRBJ2-1, with 8 nucleotides matching TRBD1. The CDR3 runs to 13 residues. Germline V CDR1 and CDR2: SGHTS, YDEGEE. Unmatched junction bases numbered 2, after V lost 0 bases and J lost 9 bases. CDR3 nucleotide sequence: TGTGCCAGCAGCTTGGGACAGGGGATTGAGCAGTTCTTC. The encoded protein is CASSLGQGIEQFF.

The rearrangement joins TRBV29-1 to TRBJ1-1, with D hard to call. The CDR3 is made up of 12 amino acids. Germline V gene data show CDR1 as SQVTM and CDR2 as ANQGSEA. V was shortened by 5 bases and J by 1 base, with 8 bases between the two germline ends. CDR3 coding DNA: TGCAGCGTTATCTGGGGGAACACTGAAGCTTTCTTT. It yields the protein CSVIWGNTEAFF.

This chain links TRBV7-9 with TRBJ1-1, with no clear D. V was cut by 3 bases and J by 6 bases, with 8 bases left in between. Germline V gene sequence: CDR1 SEHNR, CDR2 FQNEAQ (reference sequence). The CDR3 has 12 residues. The CDR3 protein is CASSFKAPEAFF. DNA for the CDR3: TGTGCCAGCAGCTTCAAGGCCCCTGAAGCTTTCTTT.

The chain joins TRBV18 to TRBJ2-7; 13 bases are a match to TRBD2. V gave up 2 bases and J gave up 4 bases; unmatched junction bases: 2. The CDR3 extends over 15 amino acids. Per germline, CDR1 KGHSH and CDR2 LQKENI. CDR3: CASSPTSGGAYEQYF. The CDR3 nucleotides read TGTGCCAGCTCACCAACTAGCGGGGGGGCATACGAGCAGTACTTC.

The chain uses TRBV7-2 and TRBJ1-1; 8 positions agree with TRBD1. J was trimmed by 1 base and V by 4 bases; bases with no gene match: 5. This CDR3 spans 15 amino acids. Germline loops: CDR1 SGHTA, CDR2 FQGNSA. This CDR3 reads CASSSGQGANTEAFF. The CDR3 nucleotides read TGTGCCAGCAGCTCCGGACAGGGAGCGAACACTGAAGCTTTCTTT.

This clone was counted once. This chain connects TRBV30 to TRBJ1-4, with D unresolved. This CDR3 has 17 residues. The V and J ends lost 5 bases and 8 bases respectively, with 27 bases between them. CDR1 is GTSNPN, CDR2 SVGIG, per germline (reference sequence). The CDR3 is CAWARFLLGKDKEKLFF. The CDR3, as DNA: TGTGCCTGGGCACGATTTTTACTGGGGAAGGATAAGGAAAAACTGTTTTTT.

The gene calls are TRBV9 and TRBJ1-1; D is perhaps TRBD1 (5 bases). The germline V and J ends were trimmed by 5 bases and 4 bases, with 12 bases remaining between them. Germline assignment: CDR1 SGDLS and CDR2 YYNGEE. CDR3 length equals 13 residues. In nucleotides, the CDR3 is TGTGCCAGCAGTTTGGGGGGGAGCACTGAAGCTTTCTTT. This gives the protein CASSLGGSTEAFF.

CDR3 in amino acids: CASSLLVVDTIYF. The CDR3, as DNA: TGTGCCAGCAGTTTATTGGTCGTAGACACCATATATTTT. The genes are TRBV28 and TRBJ1-3, with D hard to call. The germline V and J ends were trimmed by 1 base and 8 bases, with 9 bases remaining between them. Per germline, CDR1 MDHEN and CDR2 SYDVKM. CDR3 length: 13 residues. Full variable domain (missing parts from reference TRBV28 and TRBJ1-3): DVKVTQSSRYLVKRTGEKVFLECVQDMDHENMFWYRQDPGLGLRLIYFSYDVKMKEKGDIPEGYSVSREKKERFSLILESASTNQTSMYLCASSLLVVDTIYFGEGSWLTVV.

The chain is built from TRBV30 and TRBJ1-3; unclear D gene. Germline lookup yields CDR1 GTSNPN and CDR2 SVGIG (reference sequence). Between the trimmed V and J ends, which lost 1 base and 0 bases, there was a span of 7 bases. The CDR3 sequence is 14 residues long. The CDR3 DNA reads as TGTGCCTGGAGTGAGGCATCCTCTGGAAACACCATATATTTT. It translates to CAWSEASSGNTIYF.

For this clone: One end of the junction does not line up with germline, which may come from a read error. This chain links TRBV28 with TRBJ2-2; D not certain. Germline V gives CDR1 MDHEN, CDR2 SYDVKM. The length of the CDR3 is 16 residues. The CDR3 loop is CASSVWTNSNTGELFF. The CDR3, as DNA: TGTGCCAGCAGTGTATGGACCAACTCGAACACCGGGGAGCTGTTTTTT.

J is TRBJ1-5 and V is TRBV30; D not resolved. CDR1 GTSNPN and CDR2 SVGIG come from the germline V gene (reference sequence). Trimming stripped 3 bases from V and 6 bases from J, with 18 bases between. This CDR3 has 15 residues. The chain's CDR3 is CAWRSRDLGGQPQHF. In nucleotides, the CDR3 is TGTGCCTGGAGATCCCGTGACCTGGGAGGTCAGCCCCAGCATTTT.

Only one count was recorded for this clone. The rearrangement uses TRBV30 and TRBJ1-2; D is unresolved. V was pared by 1 base and J by 3 bases, with 12 bases between. There are 14 residues in the CDR3. Germline CDR1 reads GTSNPN; CDR2 reads SVGIG (reference sequence). The DNA for the CDR3 is TGTGCCTGGAGTGCAACCCTGTATGACTATGGCTACACCTTC. Protein: CAWSATLYDYGYTF.

In its sample, this clone was seen once. The chain uses TRBV7-9 and TRBJ2-1, with D uncertain. The V end lost 5 bases, the J end lost 5 bases, and 10 bases lay between the germline ends. Germline-derived CDR1 and CDR2 are SEHNR and FQNEAQ (reference sequence). This CDR3 contains 13 residues. CDR3 protein: CASSRPLDNEQFF. In nucleotides, the CDR3 is TGTGCCAGCAGCCGCCCTCTAGACAATGAGCAGTTCTTC.

The chain has TRBV7-9 and TRBJ1-3; weak D call: TRBD1 (5 bases). V lost 5 bases and J 2 bases, leaving 10 bases between the germline ends. The CDR3 contains 14 residues. The germline gives CDR1 SEHNR, CDR2 FQNEAQ (reference sequence). The CDR3 sequence: CASSTTGPGNTIYF. The CDR3 DNA sequence: TGTGCCAGCAGCACCACAGGCCCTGGAAACACCATATATTTT.

In this sample, this clone turned up once. The gene calls are TRBV6-5 and TRBJ2-3, with D possibly being TRBD1 or TRBD2 (6 bases each). The V and J ends lost 6 bases and 3 bases respectively, with 13 bases between them. Germline-derived CDR1 and CDR2 are MNHEY and SVGAGI. The CDR3 loop spans 14 amino acids. In DNA form, the CDR3 reads TGTGCCAGCAGCGGGGGCCGGGGGACAGATACGCAGTATTTT. This codes for CASSGGRGTDTQYF.

This clone was counted once. The CDR3 loop is CASSRSTSAGGESYTF. CDR3 nucleotide sequence: TGTGCCAGCAGCCGATCCACGTCGGCAGGAGGAGAAAGCTACACCTTC. The chain uses TRBV7-8 and TRBJ1-2, with no clear D. Germline V CDR1 and CDR2: SGHVS, FQNEAQ. V lost 5 bases and J lost 9, with 25 bases in between. The CDR3 runs 16 residues.

The chain is built from TRBV27 and TRBJ1-2, with D perhaps matching TRBD1 (6 bases). Trimming cost V 2 bases and J 6 bases, with 13 bases left between them. Germline-derived CDR1 and CDR2 are MNHEY and SMNVEV (reference sequence). CDR3 length: 14 residues. Written as DNA, the CDR3 is TGTGCCAGCAGTTTAGGCAGGGGAATGGATGGCTACACCTTC. Residues: CASSLGRGMDGYTF.

V and J are TRBV19 and TRBJ1-2; TRBD1 might be the D (5 bases). CDR3 length: 13 amino acids. Germline loops: CDR1 LNHDA, CDR2 SQIVND (reference sequence). Trimming pared 8 bases from V and 8 bases from J, leaving 18 bases between. CDR3 region: CASGVGGVKGYTF. CDR3 nucleotide sequence: TGTGCCAGTGGAGTCGGAGGGGTGAAGGGCTACACCTTC.

The chain combines TRBV27 with TRBJ1-1; possibly TRBD1 for D (5 bases). This CDR3 has 14 amino acids. Between the trimmed V and J ends, which lost 6 bases and 1 base, there was a span of 12 bases. CDR1 MNHEY and CDR2 SMNVEV come from the germline V gene (reference sequence). This CDR3 reads CASRVRGRNTEAFF. CDR3 in DNA: TGTGCCAGCAGGGTTAGGGGTAGGAACACTGAAGCTTTCTTT.

This chain connects TRBV30 to TRBJ1-1, with a possible D match to TRBD1 (6 bases). The CDR3 is 14 amino acids. Germline V gene lookup returns CDR1 GTSNPN and CDR2 SVGIG (reference sequence). The V end lost 2 bases, the J end lost 1 base, and 11 bases lay between the germline ends. The CDR3 reads CAWSLGGANTEAFF. The CDR3 DNA is TGTGCCTGGAGTCTCGGGGGGGCGAACACTGAAGCTTTCTTT. The whole variable domain, remainder taken from reference TRBV30 and TRBJ1-1, is SQTIHQWPATLVQPVGSPLSLECTVEGTSNPNLYWYRQAAGRGLQLLFYSVGIGQISSEVPQNLSASRPQDRQFILSSKKLLLSDSGFYLCAWSLGGANTEAFFGQGTRLTVV.

The V and J genes are TRBV4-1 and TRBJ1-1; no clear D. The germline CDR1 and CDR2 sequences are MGHRA and YSYEKL. This CDR3 contains 15 residues. The V and J ends lost 4 bases and 5 bases respectively, with 17 bases between them. CDR3 sequence: CASSPGRARRTEAFF. CDR3 sequence (DNA): TGCGCCAGCAGCCCAGGCAGAGCCCGGAGGACTGAAGCTTTCTTT.

The rearrangement uses TRBV6-5 and TRBJ1-6, with TRBD1 matching 10 bases. The germline CDR1 and CDR2 sequences are MNHEY and SVGAGI. V shed 6 bases and J 9 bases; nucleotides not matched to a gene: 5. The CDR3 is made up of 14 amino acids. The CDR3 DNA reads as TGTGCCAGCAGACCCGACAGGGGGCCTTCACCCCTCCACTTT. It encodes CASRPDRGPSPLHF.

This clone was observed a single time. The chain is built from TRBV4-3 and TRBJ2-3, with D uncertain. The CDR3 totals 16 residues. The ends were cut back, 0 bases at V and 1 base at J, with 11 bases in the middle. Germline CDR1 is LGHNA and CDR2 is YSLEER. The CDR3 here is CASSQEAALGTDTQYF. The CDR3 DNA reads as TGCGCCAGCAGCCAAGAGGCGGCCCTGGGCACAGATACGCAGTATTTT.

The chain carries TRBV6-5 and TRBJ1-1, with a possible D match to TRBD1 (5 bases). Germline V gene lookup returns CDR1 MNHEY and CDR2 SVGAGI. The length of the CDR3 is 15 residues. The germline V and J ends were trimmed by 8 bases and 1 base, with 17 bases remaining between them. CDR3 DNA: TGTGCCAGCCCCCGGCAGGGCTTAACGAACACTGAAGCTTTCTTT. Protein product: CASPRQGLTNTEAFF.

The chain couples TRBV19 to TRBJ1-1; 8 bases align to TRBD1. The length of the CDR3 is 14 residues. V lost 6 bases and J lost 2; bases outside the gene matches: 5. From germline, CDR1 is LNHDA and CDR2 SQIVND (reference sequence). The CDR3 nucleotides are TGTGCCAGTAGACCGACAGGGGTTAACACTGAAGCTTTCTTT. This translates into CASRPTGVNTEAFF.